This TCR beta chain was sequenced in a study of glioma-infiltrating T cells. Findings of the study overall: CDR3 overlap between tissue and blood was very small.

Using RNA template, CDR3s of TCR alpha and beta were amplified with iRepertoire arm-PCR. One-step reverse transcription and amplification started from approximately 100-400 ng of tissue mRNA or PBMC total RNA. Each CDR3 protein gets one entry after TCRdb re-called the multiplex PCR reads with MiXCR. In the table there are about 110,000 distinct CDR3 sequences, 25% to 30% of which are singletons. On this clonotype itself: Its antigen is not identified.

This CDR3 spans 15 amino acids. Trimming stripped 6 bases from V and 0 bases from J, with 12 bases between. CDR1 is LNHDA and CDR2 is SQIVND in the germline V gene (reference sequence). J is TRBJ1-3 and V is TRBV19; D is perhaps TRBD1 (6 bases). Material: glioma tissue, nonneoplastic brain tissue, or PBMCs (not recorded which). The origin of this receptor is a human donor with low-grade glioma or glioblastoma, undergoing nonglioma brain surgery, or in good health (not recorded which). The CDR3 reads CASRLGHSSGNTIYF. The CDR3 bases are TGTGCCAGTAGGCTGGGACATTCCTCTGGAAACACCATATATTTT.